This TCR beta chain was recovered during a study of blood T cell repertoires in COVID-19. V lost 4 bases, J lost 4 bases, and 11 bases lay in between. This CDR3 comprises 15 residues. Germline CDR1 reads LNHDA; CDR2 reads SQIVND (reference sequence). Data came from immunoSEQ multiplex PCR; TCRdb stores just in-frame clones and leaves some out. Here the sample spans under 20,000 clones, approximately 83% being singletons. The chain links TRBV19 to TRBJ2-6; TRBD1 is a possible D gene (6 bases). This receptor was identified in a human donor in a cohort sampled during active COVID-19. The sequenced material came from peripheral blood. The CDR3 nucleotides are TGTGCCAGTAGTACTAACAGGGTCGGGGCCAACGTCCTGACTTTC. Translation gives CASSTNRVGANVLTF.